The 30 T cell receptor beta chains below were found in one sample sequenced in a study of CD8+ T cells in alopecia areata. Extracted RNA was reverse transcribed, and the resulting cDNA served as sequencing template. Here immunoSEQ multiplex PCR was the method, and the copy in TCRdb shows in-frame clones only, minus some. Of about 100,000 clones in the sample, around 83% are singletons; the top ten hold roughly a quarter. The sample's treatment: oral pan-JAK inhibitor, 5-10 mg twice daily. Sample: CD8+ T cells sorted from blood, taken at week 24, from a patient treated with tofacitinib. These receptors originate from a human donor with alopecia areata.

This chain connects TRBV4-3 to TRBJ2-3; TRBD2 aligns across 10 bases. V dropped 0 bases and J dropped 1; count of bases not matched to a gene: 13. The CDR3 consists of 20 residues. Germline V lookup: CDR1 LGHNA, CDR2 YSLEER. The CDR3 spells CASSQDDDSVGTSGTDTQYF. Written as DNA, the CDR3 is TGCGCCAGCAGCCAAGATGACGATTCGGTCGGGACTAGCGGCACAGATACGCAGTATTTT.

The V gene is TRBV29-1, the J gene TRBJ1-1; D is undetermined. The CDR3 has 11 amino acids. CDR1 and CDR2 from the germline V gene are SQVTM and ANQGSEA. Trimming removed 2 bases at V and 7 bases at J, with 8 bases between. CDR3 coding DNA: TGCAGCGTTGAATTGCATGGTGAAGCTTTCTTT. This gives the protein CSVELHGEAFF.

The rearrangement uses TRBV7-6 and TRBJ2-3; 9 nucleotides line up with TRBD2. The CDR3 length is 15 residues. Per the germline V gene, CDR1 is SGHVS and CDR2 is FNYEAQ. Unmatched junction bases numbered 4, after V lost 1 base and J lost 5 bases. The CDR3 nucleotides are TGTGCCAGCAGCTTAGGCGGGGGGGCCATAGATACGCAGTATTTT. Encoded protein: CASSLGGGAIDTQYF. Complete variable domain (other parts from reference TRBV7-6 and TRBJ2-3): GAGVSQSPRYKVTKRGQDVALRCDPISGHVSLYWYRQALGQGPEFLTYFNYEAQQDKSGLPNDRFSAERPEGSISTLTIQRTEQRDSAMYRCASSLGGGAIDTQYFGPGTRLTVL.

The chain couples TRBV13 to TRBJ2-7; no definite D call. Between the trimmed V and J ends, which lost 5 bases and 2 bases, there was a span of 16 bases. Germline values: CDR1 PRHDT, CDR2 FYEKMQ (reference sequence). The CDR3 is made up of 15 amino acids. The CDR3 coding sequence is TGTGCCAGCAGCCTTAGGTTAGGCTACCCCTACGAGCAGTACTTC. This codes for CASSLRLGYPYEQYF.

The rearrangement joins TRBV7-9 to TRBJ1-1; TRBD1 might be the D (6 bases). CDR3 length: 15 residues. The germline CDR1 and CDR2 sequences are SEHNR and FQNEAQ (reference sequence). Trimming removed 1 base from V and 4 bases from J, with 13 bases in between. The CDR3 coding sequence is TGTGCCAGCAGCTTAGGGCGGGGGCCTCGCACTGAAGCTTTCTTT. It codes for CASSLGRGPRTEAFF. The full variable domain, its missing parts supplied by reference TRBV7-9 and TRBJ1-1, is DTGVSQNPRHKITKRGQNVTFRCDPISEHNRLYWYRQTLGQGPEFLTYFQNEAQLEKSRLLSDRFSAERPKGSFSTLEIQRTEQGDSAMYLCASSLGRGPRTEAFFGQGTRLTVV.

This chain connects TRBV7-2 to TRBJ2-2, with 9 bases identical to TRBD1. The CDR3 spans 15 residues. The germline CDR1 and CDR2 sequences are SGHTA and FQGNSA. Trimming took 0 bases from V and 7 from J; bases not matched to a gene: 3. The CDR3 protein is CASSLAGQGGGELFF. The CDR3 nucleotides read TGTGCCAGCAGCTTAGCGGGACAGGGAGGCGGGGAGCTGTTTTTT.

The chain employs TRBV5-4 and TRBJ2-5; TRBD2 matches 12 bases. The V and J ends lost 2 bases and 5 bases, in that order; junction bases with no gene match: 7. CDR1 and CDR2 (germline): SGHNT, YYREEE (reference sequence). This CDR3 is 16 amino acids long. CDR3 sequence (DNA): TGTGCCAGCAGCTTCACCCTAGCGGGGGGGCCGGAGACCCAGTACTTC. Translating it yields CASSFTLAGGPETQYF.

This chain's CDR3 is CASSLELGPSYEQYF. CDR3 DNA: TGTGCCAGCAGCTTAGAATTGGGGCCCTCCTACGAGCAGTACTTC. The rearrangement joins TRBV5-6 to TRBJ2-7; D is perhaps TRBD1 (5 bases). This CDR3 region has 15 residues. Germline CDR1 and CDR2: SGHDT and YYEEEE. V lost 2 bases and J lost 0, with 12 bases in between.

A few counts support this clone. At the DNA level, this CDR3 is encoded by other sequences in the same sample as well. J is TRBJ2-7 and V is TRBV7-3; D gene unclear. V was pared by 2 bases and J by 3 bases, with 8 bases between. Germline CDR1 reads SGHTA; CDR2 reads FQGTGA. There are 13 residues in the CDR3. CDR3 amino acids: CASSLGQNYEQYF. The DNA for the CDR3 is TGTGCCAGCAGCTTAGGGCAGAACTACGAGCAGTACTTC. The variable domain in full, with the rest retrieved from reference TRBV7-3 and TRBJ2-7, is GAGVSQTPSNKVTEKGKYVELRCDPISGHTALYWYRQSLGQGPEFLIYFQGTGAADDSGLPNDRFFAVRPEGSVSTLKIQRTERGDSAVYLCASSLGQNYEQYFGPGTRLTVT.

V gene TRBV6-5 combines with J gene TRBJ2-1; no reliable D call. CDR1 and CDR2 from the germline V gene are MNHEY and SVGAGI. CDR3 length equals 13 residues. V shed 4 bases and J shed 6 bases, with 10 bases lying between them. CDR3 DNA sequence: TGTGCCAGCAGTTCTAACCGTTTCAATGAGCAGTTCTTC. It specifies CASSSNRFNEQFF.

V and J are TRBV30 and TRBJ2-7; no clear D gene. This CDR3 has 13 amino acids. Germline loops: CDR1 GTSNPN, CDR2 SVGIG (reference sequence). Trimming took off 2 bases at V and 3 bases at J, with 11 bases between the two ends. Here the CDR3 reads CAWSLGSGYEQYF. In DNA, the CDR3 is TGTGCCTGGAGTCTCGGGTCAGGCTACGAGCAGTACTTC.

The rearrangement links TRBV5-1 to TRBJ2-7, with 7 bases matching TRBD1. Germline CDR1 and CDR2: SGHRS and YFSETQ. The junction had 3 bases not matched to a gene; V was cut back by 0 bases and J by 3 bases. The length of the CDR3 is 14 residues. In DNA form, the CDR3 reads TGCGCCAGCAGCTTGGGGGACAGCTACTACGAGCAGTACTTC. It translates to CASSLGDSYYEQYF.

The rearrangement uses TRBV7-2 and TRBJ2-1; TRBD1 matches 8 bases. Germline CDR1 reads SGHTA; CDR2 reads FQGNSA. The ends lost 0 bases at V and 8 bases at J; junction bases unmatched: 6. The CDR3 extends over 15 amino acids. The CDR3 DNA reads as TGTGCCAGCAGCTTAGCCGGACAGGGTAAGGATGAGCAGTTCTTC. It encodes CASSLAGQGKDEQFF.

This chain links TRBV7-2 with TRBJ1-6; D unresolved. V lost 1 base, J lost 7 bases, and 8 bases lay in between. The CDR3 consists of 14 residues. Germline assignment: CDR1 SGHTA and CDR2 FQGNSA. The DNA for the CDR3 is TGTGCCAGCAGCTTAGGAACGTGGAATTCACCCCTCCACTTT. Amino acid sequence: CASSLGTWNSPLHF.

V usage is TRBV2 and J usage is TRBJ2-3, with D tentatively TRBD2 (5 bases). Germline CDR1 SNHLY, CDR2 FYNNEI. Trimming stripped 4 bases from V and 5 bases from J, with 16 bases between. The CDR3 has 15 amino acids. The CDR3 coding sequence is TGTGCCAGCAGTGGAGAGGGTCTAGGAAAAGATACGCAGTATTTT. It codes for CASSGEGLGKDTQYF.

The gene calls are TRBV7-9 and TRBJ2-7; maybe TRBD2 (5 bases). The ends were cut back, 5 bases at V and 2 bases at J, with 10 bases in the middle. CDR1 and CDR2 (germline): SEHNR, FQNEAQ (reference sequence). The CDR3 sequence is 13 residues long. The chain's CDR3 is CASSPPGAYEQYF. The CDR3 nucleotides read TGTGCCAGCAGCCCCCCCGGGGCCTACGAGCAGTACTTC.

The V and J genes are TRBV7-9 and TRBJ2-7; 10 positions match TRBD2. Germline assignment: CDR1 SEHNR and CDR2 FQNEAQ (reference sequence). The CDR3 has 14 amino acids. Unmatched junction bases numbered 7, after V lost 5 bases and J lost 6 bases. The CDR3 DNA follows: TGTGCCAGCAGCCAAACTAGCGGGGATCGCGAGCAGTACTTC. Its translation: CASSQTSGDREQYF.

The chain joins TRBV5-1 to TRBJ2-3, with TRBD1 identical over 10 bases. V trimming: 4 bases; J trimming: 3 bases; junction bases outside the gene matches: 2. Germline CDR1 SGHRS, CDR2 YFSETQ. CDR3 length equals 14 residues. The CDR3 bases are TGCGCCAGCAGCGCGGGACAGGGGACAGATACGCAGTATTTT. Protein sequence: CASSAGQGTDTQYF.

The sample holds a few counts of this clone. The rearrangement joins TRBV6-6 to TRBJ1-5; no definite D call. V dropped 0 bases and J dropped 7 bases, with 7 bases sitting between them. Germline V CDR1 and CDR2: MNHNY, SVGAGI (reference sequence). The CDR3 is made up of 13 amino acids. CDR3 nucleotide sequence: TGTGCCAGCAGTTACTCGACACAACAGCCCCAGCATTTT. Amino acids: CASSYSTQQPQHF.

This rearrangement joins TRBV29-1 to TRBJ2-7; 8 bases agree with TRBD1. This CDR3 comprises 15 residues. Germline CDR1 is SQVTM and CDR2 is ANQGSEA. V lost 2 bases and J lost 3; bases outside the gene matches: 9. For the CDR3, the DNA is TGCAGCGTTGAACTCCCGGAACAGGGGGACTACGAGCAGTACTTC. Translated: CSVELPEQGDYEQYF.

The V call is TRBV5-5, the J call TRBJ2-6; D is possibly TRBD2 (5 bases). This CDR3 is 13 amino acids long. Trimming took off 7 bases at V and 3 bases at J, with 8 bases between the two ends. Per the germline V gene, CDR1 is SGHKS and CDR2 is YYEKEE (reference sequence). In nucleotides, the CDR3 is TGTGCCAGCGCCCGGGGTGGGGCCAACGTCCTGACTTTC. Protein: CASARGGANVLTF.

V gene TRBV5-1 combines with J gene TRBJ2-5, with TRBD1 matching over 8 bases. The V gene's germline CDR1 is SGHRS and CDR2 YFSETQ. Trimming removed 4 bases from V and 4 bases from J; junction bases left unmatched: 9. This CDR3 has 15 amino acids. DNA for the CDR3: TGCGCCAGCAGCCCGGGACAACAGGGGGGAGAGACCCAGTACTTC. It yields the protein CASSPGQQGGETQYF.

This clone came up once. This rearrangement joins TRBV5-6 to TRBJ2-1, with unresolved D. CDR3 length: 15 residues. V was shortened by 2 bases and J by 0 bases, with 9 bases between the two germline ends. Germline-derived CDR1 and CDR2 are SGHDT and YYEEEE. CDR3 in DNA: TGTGCCAGCAGCTTAGGACGGCCCTCCTACAATGAGCAGTTCTTC. It specifies CASSLGRPSYNEQFF.

This chain joins TRBV7-8 and TRBJ2-1; 9 nucleotides agree with TRBD1. The CDR3 consists of 18 residues. Germline V lookup: CDR1 SGHVS, CDR2 FQNEAQ. V was pared by 3 bases and J by 2 bases, with 11 bases of the junction left unmatched. The DNA of the CDR3 is TGTGCCAGCAGCTTGTTTGAAGGGACAGGGCCGACCTACAATGAGCAGTTCTTC. This sequence encodes CASSLFEGTGPTYNEQFF.

This clone came up once. V gene TRBV7-6 combines with J gene TRBJ2-7; the match to TRBD2 covers 9 bases. This CDR3 has 17 residues. With V trimmed by 2 bases and J by 1 base, 9 bases remained unmatched. Per the germline V gene, CDR1 is SGHVS and CDR2 is FNYEAQ. The DNA for the CDR3 is TGTGCCAGCAGCTTACCAGCGGGGGGCCTATCGTCCTACGAGCAGTACTTC. Translation: CASSLPAGGLSSYEQYF. The whole variable domain, remainder taken from reference TRBV7-6 and TRBJ2-7, is GAGVSQSPRYKVTKRGQDVALRCDPISGHVSLYWYRQALGQGPEFLTYFNYEAQQDKSGLPNDRFSAERPEGSISTLTIQRTEQRDSAMYRCASSLPAGGLSSYEQYFGPGTRLTVT.

This rearrangement joins TRBV9 to TRBJ2-2, with 8 bases lining up with TRBD2. Germline V gene lookup returns CDR1 SGDLS and CDR2 YYNGEE. V was clipped by 0 bases and J by 7 bases; unmatched bases: 11. The CDR3 spans 17 residues. Written as DNA, the CDR3 is TGTGCCAGCAGCGTAGAATTAAGGGGACTAGGCCACGGGGAGCTGTTTTTT. Its translation is CASSVELRGLGHGELFF.

This chain connects TRBV15 to TRBJ2-7; 9 bases line up with TRBD2. The V segment lost 0 bases and the J segment 5 bases; nucleotides outside the gene matches: 11. Germline V gene sequence: CDR1 LNHNV, CDR2 YYDKDF (reference sequence). The CDR3 is 17 residues long. The CDR3 here is CATSRDKASGVFHEQYF. In nucleotides, the CDR3 is TGTGCCACCAGCAGAGATAAGGCTAGCGGGGTCTTCCACGAGCAGTACTTC.

This chain connects TRBV6-5 to TRBJ2-7, with D possibly TRBD2 on 6 matching bases. V was shortened by 0 bases and J by 2 bases, with 11 bases between the two germline ends. This CDR3 has 15 residues. Germline V gives CDR1 MNHEY, CDR2 SVGAGI. CDR3 DNA: TGTGCCAGCAGTTACTCGCCCGGGGGTACCTACGAGCAGTACTTC. Amino acid sequence: CASSYSPGGTYEQYF.

In its sample, this clone was seen once. The V call is TRBV7-2, the J call TRBJ2-7; D is possibly TRBD1 or TRBD2 (6 bases each). V lost 1 base and J 7 bases, leaving 17 bases between the germline ends. This CDR3 is built from 15 residues. Germline V lookup: CDR1 SGHTA, CDR2 FQGNSA. CDR3 region: CASSLEAGEAREQYF. The CDR3 nucleotides are TGTGCCAGCAGCTTAGAGGCAGGGGAGGCGCGAGAGCAGTACTTC.

The chain has TRBV11-2 and TRBJ2-5; tentative D call: TRBD1 (6 bases). V was clipped by 5 bases and J by 2 bases, with 15 bases between them. Germline V lookup: CDR1 SGHAT, CDR2 FQNNGV. This CDR3 contains 15 residues. The CDR3 spells CASSPQIGQQETQYF. Written as DNA, the CDR3 is TGTGCCAGCAGCCCGCAAATCGGACAGCAAGAGACCCAGTACTTC.